The rows below give T cell receptor beta chains drawn from one sample of a study of blood T cell repertoires in COVID-19. Sequenced by immunoSEQ multiplex PCR; TCRdb stores in-frame clones only, minus some. The repertoire holds 350,000 to 450,000 clones, approximately 90% seen once, with more than 0.85% in the top ten. What was sequenced was PBMCs or T cells enriched from blood (not recorded which). These receptors were obtained from a middle-aged woman who had been exposed to COVID-19. The CDR3 runs from the conserved cysteine through the conserved F or W. A D gene is named only where the DNA matches it firmly. Some rows mark clone size as missing; the rest say once, few, many or name a class of expanded clone.

d_gene,j_gene,v_gene,abundance,len,CDR3aa,CDR3nt
-,TRBJ2-5,TRBV5-4,once,14,CASSLGHSQETQYF,TGTGCCAGCAGCTTGGGTCACAGCCAAGAGACCCAGTACTTC
TRBD2,TRBJ2-7,TRBV18,-,14,CASSPPGLAYEQYF,TGTGCCAGCTCACCACCGGGACTAGCCTACGAGCAGTACTTC
-,TRBJ1-1,TRBV24-1,-,12,CATSDFRGRAFF,TGTGCCACCAGTGATTTTAGGGGGAGAGCTTTCTTT
-,TRBJ1-2,TRBV19,-,15,CASLAVQKPNYGYTF,TGTGCCAGTCTAGCAGTCCAGAAACCTAACTATGGCTACACCTTC
TRBD1,TRBJ2-3,TRBV24-1,-,15,CATSDSGQGTDTQYF,TGTGCCACCAGTGATTCGGGACAGGGGACAGATACGCAGTATTTT
-,TRBJ1-2,TRBV29-1,once,13,CSAPTGSNYGYTF,TGCAGCGCCCCGACAGGATCCAACTATGGCTACACCTTC
TRBD1,TRBJ1-1,TRBV7-9,-,13,CASSPGTELEAFF,TGTGCCAGCAGCCCAGGGACAGAACTTGAAGCTTTCTTT
-,TRBJ1-6,TRBV4-2,once,15,CASSQDLVGASPLHF,TGTGCCAGCAGCCAAGATCTTGTGGGGGCGTCACCCCTCCACTTT
-,TRBJ2-7,TRBV5-1,-,13,CASGRQGGYEQYF,TGCGCCAGCGGACGACAGGGAGGCTACGAGCAGTACTTC
-,TRBJ2-3,TRBV7-3,-,19,CASSLKGVRDSWGTDTQYF,TGTGCCAGCAGCCTTAAGGGTGTAAGGGACTCCTGGGGGACAGATACGCAGTATTTT
-,TRBJ1-3,TRBV19,once,15,CASSHGVAAGNTIYF,TGTGCCAGTAGTCACGGGGTCGCGGCTGGAAACACCATATATTTT
TRBD1,TRBJ1-6,TRBV19,-,15,CASSIGGQGGSPLHF,TGTGCCAGTAGTATAGGAGGACAGGGAGGTTCACCCCTCCACTTT
TRBD1,TRBJ2-2,TRBV29-1,-,15,CSVTITGGSTGELFF,TGCAGCGTGACGATTACAGGGGGTAGCACCGGGGAGCTGTTTTTT
TRBD1,TRBJ2-5,TRBV18,-,14,CASSPGTVQETQYF,TGTGCCAGCTCACCTGGGACAGTCCAAGAGACCCAGTACTTC
TRBD1,TRBJ1-3,TRBV6-1,-,12,CASSETGDTIYF,TGTGCCAGCAGTGAGACAGGGGACACCATATATTTT
-,TRBJ1-5,TRBV2,-,15,CASSETGPLNQPQHF,TGTGCCAGCAGTGAAACAGGACCCCTCAATCAGCCCCAGCATTTT
TRBD2,TRBJ2-7,TRBV5-1,once,16,CASSLRVLAVGGEQYF,TGCGCCAGCAGCTTGCGGGTACTAGCGGTCGGGGGCGAGCAGTACTTC
TRBD1,TRBJ2-7,TRBV9,-,14,CASSGDRETGEQYF,TGTGCCAGCAGCGGCGACAGGGAAACGGGCGAGCAGTACTTC
-,TRBJ1-1,TRBV5-4,-,16,CASSLGGGTMNTEAFF,TGTGCCAGCAGCTTAGGGGGAGGGACCATGAACACTGAAGCTTTCTTT
-,TRBJ1-2,TRBV5-1,-,14,CASSMAGQYYGYTF,TGCGCCAGCAGCATGGCAGGGCAATACTATGGCTACACCTTC
-,TRBJ2-7,TRBV19,-,17,CASNRFNEASVAYEQYF,TGTGCCAGTAACCGATTTAACGAGGCCAGTGTAGCCTACGAGCAGTACTTC
-,TRBJ1-2,TRBV6-1,-,12,CASSDRGYGYTF,TGTGCCAGCAGTGACAGGGGCTATGGCTACACCTTC
TRBD1,TRBJ2-3,TRBV5-1,-,15,CASNGRDRGVDTQYF,TGCGCCAGCAACGGCCGGGACAGGGGAGTAGATACGCAGTATTTT
TRBD1,TRBJ2-5,TRBV19,-,13,CASNQQGQETQYF,TGTGCCAGTAATCAACAGGGGCAGGAGACCCAGTACTTC
TRBD1,TRBJ1-2,TRBV4-3,-,14,CASSQEGQGNGYTF,TGCGCCAGCAGCCAAGAGGGACAGGGTAATGGCTACACCTTC
-,TRBJ1-4,TRBV27,-,15,CASRLGGARAEKLFF,TGTGCCAGCAGACTAGGAGGGGCCAGGGCTGAAAAACTGTTTTTT
TRBD1,TRBJ1-4,TRBV7-9,-,15,CASSLAQGAREKLFF,TGTGCCAGCAGCTTAGCGCAGGGGGCGCGGGAAAAACTGTTTTTT
-,TRBJ2-7,TRBV29-1,-,14,CSFSDNPSPYEQYF,TGCAGCTTCTCAGACAACCCATCACCCTACGAGCAGTACTTC
-,TRBJ1-5,TRBV10-3,few,15,CAISPSGNSNQPQHF,TGTGCCATCAGCCCCTCGGGGAATAGCAATCAGCCCCAGCATTTT
-,TRBJ1-2,TRBV9,-,14,CASSVGGSNYGYTF,TGTGCCAGCAGCGTAGGCGGCAGTAACTATGGCTACACCTTC
TRBD1,TRBJ2-1,TRBV7-3,-,14,CASSRDRPGNEQFF,TGTGCCAGCAGTCGGGACAGGCCGGGCAATGAGCAGTTCTTC
-,TRBJ1-2,TRBV12-3/TRBV12-4,-,12,CASSLGGDGYTF,TGTGCCAGCAGTTTGGGGGGGGATGGCTACACCTTC
-,TRBJ2-7,TRBV7-8,once,14,CASSLVQGGYEQYF,TGTGCCAGCAGCTTAGTACAGGGCGGGTACGAGCAGTACTTC
-,TRBJ2-1,TRBV6-2/TRBV6-3,-,15,CASSRPIQGYNEQFF,TGTGCCAGCAGCCGCCCCATCCAGGGCTACAATGAGCAGTTCTTC
TRBD1,TRBJ1-2,TRBV6-5,-,15,CASSQTDRVTYGYTF,TGTGCCAGCAGCCAAACGGACAGGGTAACCTATGGCTACACCTTC
-,TRBJ1-3,TRBV6-4,-,15,CASSTEGFTGNTIYF,TGTGCCAGCAGTACGGAGGGCTTCACTGGAAACACCATATATTTT
-,TRBJ1-3,TRBV7-2,-,13,CASSLGGGNTIYF,TGTGCCAGCAGCTTGGGGGGTGGAAACACCATATATTTT
TRBD1,TRBJ1-1,TRBV6-1,-,17,CASSELNRGLENTEAFF,TGTGCCAGCAGTGAACTTAACAGGGGATTGGAGAACACTGAAGCTTTCTTT
-,TRBJ1-2,TRBV29-1,-,13,CSVDNRYNYGYTF,TGCAGCGTTGATAACCGCTATAACTATGGCTACACCTTC
-,TRBJ2-4,TRBV4-1,-,16,CASSQADTSPQNIQYF,TGCGCCAGCAGCCAAGCGGACACTTCCCCCCAAAACATTCAGTACTTC
TRBD2,TRBJ2-4,TRBV30,-,13,CAWTGGAKNIQYF,TGTGCCTGGACGGGGGGAGCCAAAAACATTCAGTACTTC
-,TRBJ1-1,TRBV15,-,13,CATSRARNTEAFF,TGTGCCACCAGCAGAGCCCGGAACACTGAAGCTTTCTTT
TRBD1,TRBJ1-4,TRBV30,-,15,CAWSRAGGTNEKLFF,TGTGCCTGGAGTCGGGCAGGGGGAACTAATGAAAAACTGTTTTTT
TRBD1,TRBJ1-1,TRBV27,-,15,CASSFATGGDTEAFF,TGTGCCAGCAGTTTCGCGACAGGGGGGGACACTGAAGCTTTCTTT
TRBD2,TRBJ2-1,TRBV4-1,once,17,CASSQPIAGLDHNEQFF,TGCGCCAGCAGCCAGCCCATAGCGGGGTTGGACCACAATGAGCAGTTCTTC
-,TRBJ1-4,TRBV4-2,few,14,CASSQDRMNEKLFF,TGTGCCAGCAGCCAAGATAGAATGAATGAAAAACTGTTTTTT
TRBD1,TRBJ1-6,TRBV7-9,-,17,CASSFYRGSAYNSPLHF,TGTGCCAGCAGCTTTTACAGGGGGTCCGCCTATAATTCACCCCTCCACTTT
TRBD2,TRBJ2-7,TRBV6-1,-,15,CASSDTGLGRYEQYF,TGTGCCAGCAGTGACACTGGACTAGGACGATACGAGCAGTACTTC
TRBD1,TRBJ2-7,TRBV13,-,17,CASSLKVGPPGGHEQYF,TGTGCCAGCAGCTTAAAAGTTGGGCCGCCAGGGGGCCACGAGCAGTACTTC
-,TRBJ1-2,TRBV7-2,-,13,CASSVGTENGYTF,TGTGCCAGCAGTGTCGGGACTGAAAATGGCTACACCTTC
TRBD2,TRBJ2-5,TRBV7-7,few,15,CASSLASGRLETQYF,TGTGCTAGCAGCTTGGCTAGCGGGAGGTTAGAGACCCAGTACTTC
TRBD1,TRBJ1-5,TRBV10-2,-,14,CASRVGTANQPQHF,TGCGCCAGCAGGGTCGGGACAGCGAATCAGCCCCAGCATTTT
TRBD1,TRBJ1-5,TRBV19,-,15,CASSINRWDRDPQHF,TGTGCCAGTAGTATAAATCGTTGGGACAGGGACCCCCAGCATTTT